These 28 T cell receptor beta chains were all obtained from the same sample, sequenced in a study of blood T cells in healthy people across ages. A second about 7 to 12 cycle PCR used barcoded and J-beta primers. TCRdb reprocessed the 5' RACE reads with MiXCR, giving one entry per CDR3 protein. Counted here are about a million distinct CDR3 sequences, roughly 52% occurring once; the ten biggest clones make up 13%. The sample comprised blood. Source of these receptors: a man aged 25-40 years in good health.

CDR3 amino acids: CASSVQGQGPTDTQYF. The CDR3 coding sequence is TGTGCCAGCAGCGTACAAGGACAGGGTCCCACAGATACGCAGTATTTT. This chain joins TRBV9 and TRBJ2-3; TRBD1 agrees at 8 bases. Germline assignment: CDR1 SGDLS and CDR2 YYNGEE. J was trimmed by 2 bases and V by 1 base; bases with no gene match: 6. This CDR3 is built from 16 residues.

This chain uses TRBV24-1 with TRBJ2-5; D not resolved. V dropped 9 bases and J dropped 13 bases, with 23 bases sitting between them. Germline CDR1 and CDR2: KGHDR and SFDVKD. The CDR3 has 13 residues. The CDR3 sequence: CATAFDPYNERYF. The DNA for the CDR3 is TGTGCCACCGCCTTCGACCCCTACAATGAGCGGTACTTC.

This CDR3 reads CGPAGGGDYGYTF. CDR3 coding DNA: TGCGGACCGGCGGGGGGGGGTGACTATGGCTACACCTTC. The chain combines TRBV20-1 with TRBJ1-2; the D gene is possibly TRBD1 (5 bases). CDR1 is DFQATT and CDR2 is SNEGSKA in the germline V gene (reference sequence). The CDR3 loop spans 13 amino acids.

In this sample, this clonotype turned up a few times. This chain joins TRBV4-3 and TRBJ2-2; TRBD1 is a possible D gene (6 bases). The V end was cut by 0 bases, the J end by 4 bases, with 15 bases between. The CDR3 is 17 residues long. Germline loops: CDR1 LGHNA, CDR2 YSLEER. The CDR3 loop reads CASSQDRQGWTTGELFF. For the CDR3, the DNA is TGCGCCAGCAGCCAAGATAGGCAGGGGTGGACCACCGGGGAGCTGTTTTTT.

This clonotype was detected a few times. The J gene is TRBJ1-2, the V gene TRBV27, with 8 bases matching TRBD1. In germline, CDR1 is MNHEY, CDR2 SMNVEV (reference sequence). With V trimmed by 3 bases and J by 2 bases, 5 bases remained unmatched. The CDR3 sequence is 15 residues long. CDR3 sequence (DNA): TGTGCCAGCAGTTTTGGACAGGGTGTAAACTATGGCTACACCTTC. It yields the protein CASSFGQGVNYGYTF.

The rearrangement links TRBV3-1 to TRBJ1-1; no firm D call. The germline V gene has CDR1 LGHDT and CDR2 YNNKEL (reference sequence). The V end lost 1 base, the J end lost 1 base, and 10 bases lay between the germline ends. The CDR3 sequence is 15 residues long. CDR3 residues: CASSQGPLGNTEAFF. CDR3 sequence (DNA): TGTGCCAGCAGCCAAGGACCACTTGGGAACACTGAAGCTTTCTTT.

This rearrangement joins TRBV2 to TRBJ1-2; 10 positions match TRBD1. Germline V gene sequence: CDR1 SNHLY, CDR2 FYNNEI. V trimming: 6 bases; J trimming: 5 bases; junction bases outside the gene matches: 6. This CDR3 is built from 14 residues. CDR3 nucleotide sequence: TGTGCCAGCAGAGTGGACAGGGGGGGGTATGGCTACACCTTC. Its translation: CASRVDRGGYGYTF. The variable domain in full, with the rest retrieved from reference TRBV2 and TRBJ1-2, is EPEVTQTPSHQVTQMGQEVILRCVPISNHLYFYWYRQILGQKVEFLVSFYNNEISEKSEIFDDQFSVERPDGSNFTLKIRSTKLEDSAMYFCASRVDRGGYGYTFGSGTRLTVV.

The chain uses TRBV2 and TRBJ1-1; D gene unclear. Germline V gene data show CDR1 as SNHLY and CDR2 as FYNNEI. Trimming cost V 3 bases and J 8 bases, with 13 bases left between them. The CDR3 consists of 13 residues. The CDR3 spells CASSEEGFVEAFF. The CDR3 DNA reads TGTGCCAGCAGTGAGGAGGGATTTGTAGAAGCTTTCTTT.

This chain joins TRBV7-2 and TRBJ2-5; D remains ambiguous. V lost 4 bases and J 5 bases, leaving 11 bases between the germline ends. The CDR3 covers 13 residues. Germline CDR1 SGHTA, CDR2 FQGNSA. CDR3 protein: CASSSPVIETQYF. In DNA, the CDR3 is TGTGCCAGCAGCTCCCCGGTTATCGAGACCCAGTACTTC.

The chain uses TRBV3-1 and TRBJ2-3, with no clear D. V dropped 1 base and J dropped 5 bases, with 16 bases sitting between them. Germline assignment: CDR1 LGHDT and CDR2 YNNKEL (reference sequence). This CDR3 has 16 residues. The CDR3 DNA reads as TGTGCCAGCAGCCAAGTAGGCTGGGGATCACAAGATACGCAGTATTTT. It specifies CASSQVGWGSQDTQYF.

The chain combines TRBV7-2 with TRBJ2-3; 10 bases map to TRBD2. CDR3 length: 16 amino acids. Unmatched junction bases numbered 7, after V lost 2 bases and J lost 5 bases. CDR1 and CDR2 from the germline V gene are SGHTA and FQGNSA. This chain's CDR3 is CASSLQRGGGGDTQYF. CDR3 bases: TGTGCCAGCAGCTTACAGCGGGGGGGCGGGGGAGATACGCAGTATTTT. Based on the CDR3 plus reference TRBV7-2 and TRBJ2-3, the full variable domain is GAGVSQSPSNKVTEKGKDVELRCDPISGHTALYWYRQSLGQGLEFLIYFQGNSAPDKSGLPSDRFSAERTGGSVSTLTIQRTQQEDSAVYLCASSLQRGGGGDTQYFGPGTRLTVL.

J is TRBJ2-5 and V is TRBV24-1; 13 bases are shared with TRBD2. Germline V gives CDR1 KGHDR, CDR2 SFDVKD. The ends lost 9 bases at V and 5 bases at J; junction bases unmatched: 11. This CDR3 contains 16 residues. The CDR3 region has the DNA TGTGCCACCTCGACTAGCGGGGGGTTCCAGTGGGAGACCCAGTACTTC. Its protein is CATSTSGGFQWETQYF.

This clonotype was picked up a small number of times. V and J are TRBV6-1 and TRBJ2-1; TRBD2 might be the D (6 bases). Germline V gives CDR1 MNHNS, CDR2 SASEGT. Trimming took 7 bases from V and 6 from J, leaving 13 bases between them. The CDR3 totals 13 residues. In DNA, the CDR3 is TGTGCCAGCACCTTTGGAGGGATCAATGAGCAGTTCTTC. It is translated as CASTFGGINEQFF.

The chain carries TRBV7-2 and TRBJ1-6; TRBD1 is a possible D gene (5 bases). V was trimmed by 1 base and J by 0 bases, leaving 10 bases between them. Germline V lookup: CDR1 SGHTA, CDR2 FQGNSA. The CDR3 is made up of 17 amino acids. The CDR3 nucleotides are TGTGCCAGCAGCTTAGGTCAGGGAGGCTCCTATAATTCACCCCTCCACTTT. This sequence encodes CASSLGQGGSYNSPLHF.

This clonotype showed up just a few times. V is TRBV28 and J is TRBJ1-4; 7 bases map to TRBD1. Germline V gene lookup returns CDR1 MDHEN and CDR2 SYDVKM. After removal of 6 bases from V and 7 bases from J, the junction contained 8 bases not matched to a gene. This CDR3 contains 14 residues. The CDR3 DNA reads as TGTGCCAGCAGAAGACAGGGAGGAGGTGAAAAACTGTTTTTT. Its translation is CASRRQGGGEKLFF.

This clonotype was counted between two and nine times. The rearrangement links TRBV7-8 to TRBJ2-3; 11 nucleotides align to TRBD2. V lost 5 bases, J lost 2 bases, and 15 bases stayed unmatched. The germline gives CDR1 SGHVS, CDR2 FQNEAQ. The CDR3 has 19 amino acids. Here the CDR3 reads CASSILLAGVQIDTDTQYF. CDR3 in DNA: TGTGCCAGCAGCATCTTACTAGCGGGGGTCCAAATCGACACAGATACGCAGTATTTT.

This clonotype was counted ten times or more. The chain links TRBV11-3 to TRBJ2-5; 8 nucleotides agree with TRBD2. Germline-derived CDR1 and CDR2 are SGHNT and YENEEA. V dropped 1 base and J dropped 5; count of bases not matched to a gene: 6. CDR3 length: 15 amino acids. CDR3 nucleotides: TGTGCCAGCAGCTTAGGAGATAGCGGGGCGGAGACCCAGTACTTC. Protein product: CASSLGDSGAETQYF. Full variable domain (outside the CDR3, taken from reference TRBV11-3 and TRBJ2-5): EAGVVQSPRYKIIEKKQPVAFWCNPISGHNTLYWYLQNLGQGPELLIRYENEEAVDDSQLPKDRFSAERLKGVDSTLKIQPAELGDSAVYLCASSLGDSGAETQYFGPGTRLLVL.

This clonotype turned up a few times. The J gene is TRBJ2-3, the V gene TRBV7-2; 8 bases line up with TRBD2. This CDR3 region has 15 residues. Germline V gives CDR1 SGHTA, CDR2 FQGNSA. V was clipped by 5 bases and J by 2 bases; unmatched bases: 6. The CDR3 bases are TGTGCCAGCAGCCCGGGAGGGAGCACCACAGATACGCAGTATTTT. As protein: CASSPGGSTTDTQYF.

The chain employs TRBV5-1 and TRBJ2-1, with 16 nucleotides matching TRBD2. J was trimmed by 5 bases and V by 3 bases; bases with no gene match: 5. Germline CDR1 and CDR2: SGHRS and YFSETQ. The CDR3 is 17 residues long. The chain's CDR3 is CASSSGTSGGVDNEQFF. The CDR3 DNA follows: TGCGCCAGCAGCTCTGGGACTAGCGGGGGGGTGGACAATGAGCAGTTCTTC. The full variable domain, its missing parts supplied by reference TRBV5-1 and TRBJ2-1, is KAGVTQTPRYLIKTRGQQVTLSCSPISGHRSVSWYQQTPGQGLQFLFEYFSETQRNKGNFPGRFSGRQFSNSRSEMNVSTLELGDSALYLCASSSGTSGGVDNEQFFGPGTRLTVL.

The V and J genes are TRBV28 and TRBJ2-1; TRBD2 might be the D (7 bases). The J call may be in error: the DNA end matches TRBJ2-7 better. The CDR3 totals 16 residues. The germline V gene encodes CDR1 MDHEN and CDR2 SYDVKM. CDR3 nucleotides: TGTGCCAGCAGTTTATGGGGTCGGGGGGCCAGCTACGAGCAGTACTTC. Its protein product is CASSLWGRGASYEQYF.

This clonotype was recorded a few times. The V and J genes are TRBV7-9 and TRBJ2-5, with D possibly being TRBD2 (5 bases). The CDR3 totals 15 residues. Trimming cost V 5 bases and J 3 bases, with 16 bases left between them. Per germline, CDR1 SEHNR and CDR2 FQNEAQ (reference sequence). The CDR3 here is CASSPAGETKETQYF. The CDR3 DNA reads TGTGCCAGCAGCCCAGCCGGGGAGACTAAAGAGACCCAGTACTTC.

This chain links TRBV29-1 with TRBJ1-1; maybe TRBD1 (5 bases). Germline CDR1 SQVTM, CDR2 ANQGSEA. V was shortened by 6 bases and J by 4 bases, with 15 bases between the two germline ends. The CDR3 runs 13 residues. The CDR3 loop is CSVGQFGGTEAFF. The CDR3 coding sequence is TGCAGCGTGGGCCAATTCGGGGGCACTGAAGCTTTCTTT.

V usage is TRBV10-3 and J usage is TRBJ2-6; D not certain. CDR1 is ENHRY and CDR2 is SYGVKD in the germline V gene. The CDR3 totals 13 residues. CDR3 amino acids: CATNSPGANVLTF. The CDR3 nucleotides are TGTGCAACCAACAGTCCCGGGGCCAACGTCCTGACTTTC.

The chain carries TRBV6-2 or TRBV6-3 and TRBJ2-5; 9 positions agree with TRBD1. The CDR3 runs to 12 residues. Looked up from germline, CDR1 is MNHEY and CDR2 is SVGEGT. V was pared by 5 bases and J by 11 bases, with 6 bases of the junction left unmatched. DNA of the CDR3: TGTGCCAGCAGTCACAGGGGGCATGAGCAGTACTTC. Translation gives CASSHRGHEQYF.

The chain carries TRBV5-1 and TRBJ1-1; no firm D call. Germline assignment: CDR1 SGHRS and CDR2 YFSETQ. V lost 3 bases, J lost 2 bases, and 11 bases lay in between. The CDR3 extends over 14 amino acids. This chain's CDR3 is CASSWETGNTEAFF. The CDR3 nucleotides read TGCGCCAGCAGCTGGGAGACGGGTAACACTGAAGCTTTCTTT.

CDR3 residues: CAISAQGVSYEQYF. The CDR3 nucleotides read TGTGCCATCAGTGCGCAGGGTGTCTCCTACGAGCAGTACTTC. The chain joins TRBV10-3 to TRBJ2-7, with TRBD1 as a possible D gene (5 bases). Germline lookup yields CDR1 ENHRY and CDR2 SYGVKD. Trimming cost V 4 bases and J 0 bases, with 10 bases left between them. This CDR3 contains 14 residues.

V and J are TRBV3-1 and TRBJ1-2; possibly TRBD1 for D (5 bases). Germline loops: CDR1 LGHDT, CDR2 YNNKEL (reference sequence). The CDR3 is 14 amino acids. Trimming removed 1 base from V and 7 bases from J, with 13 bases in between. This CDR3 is CASSQGVGVGGYTF. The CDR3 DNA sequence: TGTGCCAGCAGCCAAGGCGTGGGGGTGGGTGGCTACACCTTC. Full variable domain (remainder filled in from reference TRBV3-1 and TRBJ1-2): DTAVSQTPKYLVTQMGNDKSIKCEQNLGHDTMYWYKQDSKKFLKIMFSYNNKELIINETVPNRFSPKSPDKAHLNLHINSLELGDSAVYFCASSQGVGVGGYTFGSGTRLTVV.

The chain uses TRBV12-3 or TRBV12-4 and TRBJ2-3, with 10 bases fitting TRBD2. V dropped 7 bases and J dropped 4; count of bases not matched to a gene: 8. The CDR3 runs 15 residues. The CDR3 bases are TGTGCCAGCACGGAGGAGCGGGGGGGCCCAGATACGCAGTATTTT. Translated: CASTEERGGPDTQYF.